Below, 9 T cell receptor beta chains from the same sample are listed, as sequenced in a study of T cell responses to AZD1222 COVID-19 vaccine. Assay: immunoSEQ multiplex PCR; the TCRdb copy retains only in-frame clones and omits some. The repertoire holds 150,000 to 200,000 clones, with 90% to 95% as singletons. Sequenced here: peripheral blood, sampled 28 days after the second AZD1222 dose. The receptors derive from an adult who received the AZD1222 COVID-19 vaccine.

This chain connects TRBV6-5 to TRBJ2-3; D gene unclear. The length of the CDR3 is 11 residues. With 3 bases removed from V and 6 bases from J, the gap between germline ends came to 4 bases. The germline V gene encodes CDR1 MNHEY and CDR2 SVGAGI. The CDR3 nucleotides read TGTGCCAGCAGTTATGGGGATACGCAGTATTTT. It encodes CASSYGDTQYF.

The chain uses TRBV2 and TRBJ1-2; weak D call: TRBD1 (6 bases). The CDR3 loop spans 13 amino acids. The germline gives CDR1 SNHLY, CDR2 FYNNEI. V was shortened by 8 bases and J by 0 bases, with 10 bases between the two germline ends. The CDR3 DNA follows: TGTGCCAGCTGGACAGAAGCTAACTATGGCTACACCTTC. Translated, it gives CASWTEANYGYTF.

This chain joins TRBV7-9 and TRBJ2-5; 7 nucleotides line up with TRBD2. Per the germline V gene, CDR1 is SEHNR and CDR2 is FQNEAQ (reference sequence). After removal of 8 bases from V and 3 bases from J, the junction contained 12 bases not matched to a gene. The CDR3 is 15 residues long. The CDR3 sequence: CASSRYGGSKETQYF. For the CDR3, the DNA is TGTGCCAGCTCCCGGTATGGCGGGAGTAAAGAGACCCAGTACTTC.

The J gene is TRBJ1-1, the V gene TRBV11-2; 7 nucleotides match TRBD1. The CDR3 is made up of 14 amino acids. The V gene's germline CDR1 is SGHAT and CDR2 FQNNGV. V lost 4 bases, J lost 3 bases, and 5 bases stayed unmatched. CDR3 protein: CASSSLTGYTEAFF. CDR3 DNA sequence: TGTGCCAGCAGCTCGTTGACAGGGTACACTGAAGCTTTCTTT.

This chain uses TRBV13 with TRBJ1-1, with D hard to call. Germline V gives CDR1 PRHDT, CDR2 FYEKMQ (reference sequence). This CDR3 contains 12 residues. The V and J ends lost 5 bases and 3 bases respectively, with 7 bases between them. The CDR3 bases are TGTGCCAGCAGCGAAGGACACACTGAAGCTTTCTTT. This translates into CASSEGHTEAFF. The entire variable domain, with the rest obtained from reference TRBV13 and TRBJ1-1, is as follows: AAGVIQSPRHLIKEKRETATLKCYPIPRHDTVYWYQQGPGQDPQFLISFYEKMQSDKGSIPDRFSAQQFSDYHSELNMSSLELGDSALYFCASSEGHTEAFFGQGTRLTVV.

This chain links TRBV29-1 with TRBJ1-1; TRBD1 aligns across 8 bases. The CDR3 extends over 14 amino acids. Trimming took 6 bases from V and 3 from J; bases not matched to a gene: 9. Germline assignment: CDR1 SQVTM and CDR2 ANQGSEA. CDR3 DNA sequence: TGCAGCGTCGGAAACAGGGGGATGTACACTGAAGCTTTCTTT. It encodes CSVGNRGMYTEAFF.

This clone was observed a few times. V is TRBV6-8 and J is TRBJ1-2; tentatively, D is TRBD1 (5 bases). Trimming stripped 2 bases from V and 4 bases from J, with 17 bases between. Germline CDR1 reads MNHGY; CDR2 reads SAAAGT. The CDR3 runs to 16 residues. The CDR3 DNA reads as TGTGCCAGCAGTTACCAGGGCCTCGCTCCAATCTATGGCTACACCTTC. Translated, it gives CASSYQGLAPIYGYTF.

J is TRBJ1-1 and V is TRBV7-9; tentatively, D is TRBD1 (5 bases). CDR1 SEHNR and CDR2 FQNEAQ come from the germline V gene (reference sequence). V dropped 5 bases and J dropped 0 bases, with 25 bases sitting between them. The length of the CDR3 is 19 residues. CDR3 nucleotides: TGTGCCAGCAGCCCCCCACGCATCGGGGGGGGGATAATGAACACTGAAGCTTTCTTT. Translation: CASSPPRIGGGIMNTEAFF.

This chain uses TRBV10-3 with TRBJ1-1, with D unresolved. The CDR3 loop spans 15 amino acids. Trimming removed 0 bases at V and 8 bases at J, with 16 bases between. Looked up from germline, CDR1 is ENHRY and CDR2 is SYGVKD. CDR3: CAISESKQGPSEAFF. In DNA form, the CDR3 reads TGTGCCATCAGTGAGTCGAAACAAGGCCCCTCCGAAGCTTTCTTT.